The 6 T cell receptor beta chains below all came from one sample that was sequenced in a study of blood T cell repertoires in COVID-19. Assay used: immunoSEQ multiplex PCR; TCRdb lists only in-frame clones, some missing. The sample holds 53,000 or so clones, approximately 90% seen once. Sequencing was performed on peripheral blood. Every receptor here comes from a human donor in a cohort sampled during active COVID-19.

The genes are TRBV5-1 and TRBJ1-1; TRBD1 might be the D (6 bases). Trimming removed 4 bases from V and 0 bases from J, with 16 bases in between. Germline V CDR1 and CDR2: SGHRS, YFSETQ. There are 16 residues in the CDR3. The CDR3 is CASSLPRGQMNTEAFF. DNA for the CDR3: TGCGCCAGCAGCCTGCCGCGCGGACAGATGAACACTGAAGCTTTCTTT.

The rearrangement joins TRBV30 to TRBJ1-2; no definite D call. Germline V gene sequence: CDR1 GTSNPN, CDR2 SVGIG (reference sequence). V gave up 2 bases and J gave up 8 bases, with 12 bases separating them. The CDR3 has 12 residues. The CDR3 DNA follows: TGTGCCTGGAGTCCCTGGGCGGGGGGCTACACCTTC. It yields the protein CAWSPWAGGYTF.

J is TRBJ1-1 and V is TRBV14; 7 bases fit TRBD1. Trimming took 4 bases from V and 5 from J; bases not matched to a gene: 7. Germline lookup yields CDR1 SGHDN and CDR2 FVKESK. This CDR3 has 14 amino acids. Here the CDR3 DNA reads TGTGCCAGCAGCCCCCGACAGGGAGAAACTGAAGCTTTCTTT. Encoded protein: CASSPRQGETEAFF.

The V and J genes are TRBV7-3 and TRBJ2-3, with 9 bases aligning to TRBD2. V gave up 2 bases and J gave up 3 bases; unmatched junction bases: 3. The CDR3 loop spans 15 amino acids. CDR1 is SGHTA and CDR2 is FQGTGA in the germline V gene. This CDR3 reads CASSLVAGGTDTQYF. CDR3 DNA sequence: TGTGCCAGCAGCTTAGTCGCGGGAGGGACAGATACGCAGTATTTT.

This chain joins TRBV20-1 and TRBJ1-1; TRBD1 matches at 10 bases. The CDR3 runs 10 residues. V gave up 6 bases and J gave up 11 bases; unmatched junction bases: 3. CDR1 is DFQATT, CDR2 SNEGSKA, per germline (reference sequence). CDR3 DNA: TGCAGTGCCAAGGGACAGGGGGCTTTCTTT. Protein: CSAKGQGAFF.

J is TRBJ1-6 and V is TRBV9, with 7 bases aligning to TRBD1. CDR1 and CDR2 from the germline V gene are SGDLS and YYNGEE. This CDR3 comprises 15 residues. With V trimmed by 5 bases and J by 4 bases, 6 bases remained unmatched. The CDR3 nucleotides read TGTGCCAGCAGGCTGGGGACAGCTTATAATTCACCCCTCCACTTT. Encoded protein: CASRLGTAYNSPLHF.